This record looks at one T cell receptor beta chain sequence and its context. Its antigen is currently unknown. These data come from a study of CD8 T cells in ankylosing spondylitis. Quantitative 5'-RACE with molecular barcodes was used to make the TCR beta libraries. Using its own MiXCR run on the 5' RACE reads, TCRdb lists one record per CDR3 protein. The sample carries roughly 190,000 distinct CDR3 sequences, roughly 13% recorded once. General observations from the study: Within peripheral blood, clones linked to disease were CD8+ and relatively rare. A TCR beta motif of roughly 8 highly homologous variants appeared characteristic of ankylosing spondylitis blood. Matched synovial fluid from ankylosing spondylitis patients was reported to be enriched for disease-linked clones.

The CDR3 is made up of 20 amino acids. V was pared by 4 bases and J by 0 bases, with 26 bases between. Germline assignment: CDR1 LGHDT and CDR2 YNNKEL (reference sequence). This chain links TRBV3-1 with TRBJ2-3; D remains unclear. The sequencing sample was made of blood, either unsorted or a sorted T cell fraction (not recorded which). The receptor was isolated from a male donor with ankylosing spondylitis or in good health (not recorded which). Written as DNA, the CDR3 is TGTGCCAGCAGCCGGCAAGACTCACCCGAGGCAAGACGGAGCACAGATACGCAGTATTTT. Amino acids: CASSRQDSPEARRSTDTQYF.